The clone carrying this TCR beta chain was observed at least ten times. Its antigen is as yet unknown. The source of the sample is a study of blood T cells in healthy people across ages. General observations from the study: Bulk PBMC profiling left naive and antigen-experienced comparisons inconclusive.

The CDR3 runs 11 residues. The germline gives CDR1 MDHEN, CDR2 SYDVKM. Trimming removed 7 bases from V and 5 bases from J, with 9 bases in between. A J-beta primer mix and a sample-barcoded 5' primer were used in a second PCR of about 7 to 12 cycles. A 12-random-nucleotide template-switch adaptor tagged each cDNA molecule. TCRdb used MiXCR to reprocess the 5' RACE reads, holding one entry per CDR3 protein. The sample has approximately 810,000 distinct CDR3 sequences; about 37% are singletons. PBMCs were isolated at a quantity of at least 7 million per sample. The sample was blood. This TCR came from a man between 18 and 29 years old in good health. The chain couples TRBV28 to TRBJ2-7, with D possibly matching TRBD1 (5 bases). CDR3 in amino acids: CASTLGHEQYF. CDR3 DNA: TGTGCCAGCACTCTGGGGCACGAGCAGTACTTC.